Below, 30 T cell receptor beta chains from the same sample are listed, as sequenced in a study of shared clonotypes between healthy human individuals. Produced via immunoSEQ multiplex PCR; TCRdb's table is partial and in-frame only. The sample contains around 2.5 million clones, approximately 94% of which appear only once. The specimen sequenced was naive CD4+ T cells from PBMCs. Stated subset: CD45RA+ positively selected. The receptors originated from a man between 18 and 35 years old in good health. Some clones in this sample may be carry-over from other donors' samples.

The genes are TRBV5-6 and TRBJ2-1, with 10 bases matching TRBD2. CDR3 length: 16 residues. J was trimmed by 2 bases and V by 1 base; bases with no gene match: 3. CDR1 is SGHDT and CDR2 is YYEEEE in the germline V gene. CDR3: CASSLTGLAAYNEQFF. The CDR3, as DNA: TGTGCCAGCAGCTTGACCGGACTAGCGGCCTACAATGAGCAGTTCTTC.

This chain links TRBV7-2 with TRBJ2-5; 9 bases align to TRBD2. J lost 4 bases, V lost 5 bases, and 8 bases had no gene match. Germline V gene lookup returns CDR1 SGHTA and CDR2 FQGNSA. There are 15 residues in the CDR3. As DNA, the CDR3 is TGTGCCAGCAGCAATCTAGCGGGAAGGCCAGAGACCCAGTACTTC. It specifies CASSNLAGRPETQYF. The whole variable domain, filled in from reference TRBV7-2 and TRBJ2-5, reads GAGVSQSPSNKVTEKGKDVELRCDPISGHTALYWYRQSLGQGLEFLIYFQGNSAPDKSGLPSDRFSAERTGGSVSTLTIQRTQQEDSAVYLCASSNLAGRPETQYFGPGTRLLVL.

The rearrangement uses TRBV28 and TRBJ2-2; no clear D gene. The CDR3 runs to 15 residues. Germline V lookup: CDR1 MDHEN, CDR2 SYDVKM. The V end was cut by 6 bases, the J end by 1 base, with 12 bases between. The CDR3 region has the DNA TGTGCCAGCAGCCCTCCATGGCAGAACACCGGGGAGCTGTTTTTT. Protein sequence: CASSPPWQNTGELFF.

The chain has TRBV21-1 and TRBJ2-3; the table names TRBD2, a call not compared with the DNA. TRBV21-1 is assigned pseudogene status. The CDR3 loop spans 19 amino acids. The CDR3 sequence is CASSKAADGLADPTDTQYF. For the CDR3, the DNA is TGTGCCAGCAGCAAAGCGGCTGACGGACTAGCGGACCCCACAGATACGCAGTATTTT.

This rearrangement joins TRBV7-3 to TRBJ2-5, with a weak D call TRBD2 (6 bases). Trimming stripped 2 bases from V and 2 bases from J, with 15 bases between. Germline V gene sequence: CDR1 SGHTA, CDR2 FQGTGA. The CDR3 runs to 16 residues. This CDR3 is CASSLLGGGQQETQYF. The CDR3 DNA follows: TGTGCCAGCAGCTTATTGGGGGGAGGTCAACAAGAGACCCAGTACTTC.

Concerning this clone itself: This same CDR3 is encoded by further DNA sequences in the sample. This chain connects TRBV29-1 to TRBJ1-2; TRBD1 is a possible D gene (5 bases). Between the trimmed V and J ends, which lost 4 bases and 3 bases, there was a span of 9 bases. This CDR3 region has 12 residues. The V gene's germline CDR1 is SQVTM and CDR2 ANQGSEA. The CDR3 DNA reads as TGCAGCGTTGGGCAGGGTGACTATGGCTACACCTTC. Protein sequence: CSVGQGDYGYTF.

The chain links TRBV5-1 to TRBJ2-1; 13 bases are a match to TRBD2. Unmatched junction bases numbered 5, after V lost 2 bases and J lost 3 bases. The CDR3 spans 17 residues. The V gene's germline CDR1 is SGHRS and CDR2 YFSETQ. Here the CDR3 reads CASSLPGLAGVYNEQFF. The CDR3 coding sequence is TGCGCCAGCAGCTTACCCGGACTAGCGGGAGTCTACAATGAGCAGTTCTTC.

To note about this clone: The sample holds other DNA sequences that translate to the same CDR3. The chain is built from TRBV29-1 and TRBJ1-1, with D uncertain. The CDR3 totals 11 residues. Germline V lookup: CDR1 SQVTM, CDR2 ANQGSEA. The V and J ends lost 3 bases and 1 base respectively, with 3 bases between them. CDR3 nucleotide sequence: TGCAGCGTTGACAGGAACACTGAAGCTTTCTTT. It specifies CSVDRNTEAFF. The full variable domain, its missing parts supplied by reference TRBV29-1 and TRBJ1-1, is SAVISQKPSRDICQRGTSLTIQCQVDSQVTMMFWYRQQPGQSLTLIATANQGSEATYESGFVIDKFPISRPNLTFSTLTVSNMSPEDSSIYLCSVDRNTEAFFGQGTRLTVV.

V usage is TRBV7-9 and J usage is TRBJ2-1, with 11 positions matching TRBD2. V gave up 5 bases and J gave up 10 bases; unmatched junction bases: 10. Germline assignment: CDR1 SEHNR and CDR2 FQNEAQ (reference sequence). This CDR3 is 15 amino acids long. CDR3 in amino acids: CASSLRLAGPGEQFF. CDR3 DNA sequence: TGTGCCAGCAGCCTAAGACTAGCGGGACCCGGGGAGCAGTTCTTC.

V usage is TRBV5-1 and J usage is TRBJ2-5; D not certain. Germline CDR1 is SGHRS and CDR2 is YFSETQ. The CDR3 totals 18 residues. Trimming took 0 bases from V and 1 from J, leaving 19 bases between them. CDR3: CASSLEGRLGWSQETQYF. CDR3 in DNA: TGCGCCAGCAGCTTGGAAGGCAGGCTAGGGTGGTCCCAAGAGACCCAGTACTTC.

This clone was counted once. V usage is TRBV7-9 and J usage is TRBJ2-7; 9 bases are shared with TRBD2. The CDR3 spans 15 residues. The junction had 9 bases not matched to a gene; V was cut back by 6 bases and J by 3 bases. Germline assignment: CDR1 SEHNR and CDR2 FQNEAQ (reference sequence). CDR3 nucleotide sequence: TGTGCCAGCAGTCAGGGCACTAGCGGGCTCTACGAGCAGTACTTC. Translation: CASSQGTSGLYEQYF.

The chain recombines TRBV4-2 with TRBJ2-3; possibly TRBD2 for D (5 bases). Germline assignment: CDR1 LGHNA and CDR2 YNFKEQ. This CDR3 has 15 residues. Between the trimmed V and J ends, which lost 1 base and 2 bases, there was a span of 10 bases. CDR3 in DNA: TGTGCCAGCAGCCAAGTACTAGTTGCCACAGATACGCAGTATTTT. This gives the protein CASSQVLVATDTQYF.

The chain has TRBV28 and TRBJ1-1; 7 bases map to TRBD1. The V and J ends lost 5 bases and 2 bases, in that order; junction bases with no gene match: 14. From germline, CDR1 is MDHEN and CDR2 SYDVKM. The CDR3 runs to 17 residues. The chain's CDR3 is CASSLRGGRQPNTEAFF. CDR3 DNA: TGTGCCAGCAGTCTCAGGGGGGGGCGCCAGCCCAACACTGAAGCTTTCTTT.

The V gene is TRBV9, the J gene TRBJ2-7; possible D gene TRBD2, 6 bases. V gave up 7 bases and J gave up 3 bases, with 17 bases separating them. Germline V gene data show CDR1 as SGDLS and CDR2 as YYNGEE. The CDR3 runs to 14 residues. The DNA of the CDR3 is TGTGCCAGCGGACGGGACTCGCAGCGCTACGAGCAGTACTTC. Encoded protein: CASGRDSQRYEQYF.

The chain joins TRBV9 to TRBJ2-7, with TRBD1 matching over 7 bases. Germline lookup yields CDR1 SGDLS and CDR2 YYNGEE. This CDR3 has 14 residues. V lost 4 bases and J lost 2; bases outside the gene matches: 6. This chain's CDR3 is CASSSQTGPYEQYF. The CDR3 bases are TGTGCCAGCAGCTCTCAGACAGGGCCCTACGAGCAGTACTTC.

The CDR3 nucleotides read TGCGCCAGCAGCTTGATATCGGGAGCCGGGGAGCTGTTTTTT. This encodes CASSLISGAGELFF. The chain has TRBV5-1 and TRBJ2-2, with D perhaps TRBD2 (6 bases). V was clipped by 1 base and J by 6 bases, with 10 bases between them. Looked up from germline, CDR1 is SGHRS and CDR2 is YFSETQ. The CDR3 is 14 residues long.

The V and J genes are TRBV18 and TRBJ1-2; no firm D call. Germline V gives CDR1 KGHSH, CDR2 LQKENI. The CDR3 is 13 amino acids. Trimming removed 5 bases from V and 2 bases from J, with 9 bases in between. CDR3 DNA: TGTGCCAGCTCATCCGGAGAGAACTATGGCTACACCTTC. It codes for CASSSGENYGYTF. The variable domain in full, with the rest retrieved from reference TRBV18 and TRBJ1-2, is NAGVMQNPRHLVRRRGQEARLRCSPMKGHSHVYWYRQLPEEGLKFMVYLQKENIIDESGMPKERFSAEFPKEGPSILRIQQVVRGDSAAYFCASSSGENYGYTFGSGTRLTVV.

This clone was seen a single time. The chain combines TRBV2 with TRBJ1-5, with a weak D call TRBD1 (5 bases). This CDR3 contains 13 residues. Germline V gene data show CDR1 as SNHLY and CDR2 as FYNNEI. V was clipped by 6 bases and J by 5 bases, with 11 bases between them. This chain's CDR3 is CASRGGVHQPQHF. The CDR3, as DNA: TGTGCCAGCAGAGGAGGGGTCCATCAGCCCCAGCATTTT.

CDR3 in DNA: TGTGCCAGCAGCGTATCTTTGGGGAACATGAACACTGAAGCTTTCTTT. Its translation: CASSVSLGNMNTEAFF. The V and J genes are TRBV9 and TRBJ1-1; the D is unclear. This CDR3 spans 16 amino acids. CDR1 and CDR2 (germline): SGDLS, YYNGEE. V dropped 1 base and J dropped 0 bases, with 13 bases sitting between them.

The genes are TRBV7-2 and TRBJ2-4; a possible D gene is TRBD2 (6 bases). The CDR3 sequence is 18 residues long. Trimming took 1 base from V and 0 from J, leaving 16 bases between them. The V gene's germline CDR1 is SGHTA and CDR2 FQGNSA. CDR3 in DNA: TGTGCCAGCAGCTTAGGATTTGGCGGGATCCAAGCCAAAAACATTCAGTACTTC. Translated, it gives CASSLGFGGIQAKNIQYF.

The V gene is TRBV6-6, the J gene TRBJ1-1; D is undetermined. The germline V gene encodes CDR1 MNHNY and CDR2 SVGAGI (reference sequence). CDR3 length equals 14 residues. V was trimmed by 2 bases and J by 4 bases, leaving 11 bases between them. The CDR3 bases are TGTGCCAGCAGTTACCTCTACGGGCCCACTGAAGCTTTCTTT. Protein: CASSYLYGPTEAFF.

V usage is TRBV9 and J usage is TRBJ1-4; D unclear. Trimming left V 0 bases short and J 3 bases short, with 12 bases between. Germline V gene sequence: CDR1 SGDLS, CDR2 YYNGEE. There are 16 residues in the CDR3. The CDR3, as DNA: TGTGCCAGCAGCGTAGACGGCCCGGCAGCTAATGAAAAACTGTTTTTT. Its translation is CASSVDGPAANEKLFF.

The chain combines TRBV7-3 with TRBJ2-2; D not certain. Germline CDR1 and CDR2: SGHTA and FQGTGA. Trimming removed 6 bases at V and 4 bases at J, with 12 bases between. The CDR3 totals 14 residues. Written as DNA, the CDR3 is TGTGCCAGCAGTTTGACTGCTAGCACCGGGGAGCTGTTTTTT. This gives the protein CASSLTASTGELFF. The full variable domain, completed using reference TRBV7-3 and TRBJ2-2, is GAGVSQTPSNKVTEKGKYVELRCDPISGHTALYWYRQSLGQGPEFLIYFQGTGAADDSGLPNDRFFAVRPEGSVSTLKIQRTERGDSAVYLCASSLTASTGELFFGEGSRLTVL.

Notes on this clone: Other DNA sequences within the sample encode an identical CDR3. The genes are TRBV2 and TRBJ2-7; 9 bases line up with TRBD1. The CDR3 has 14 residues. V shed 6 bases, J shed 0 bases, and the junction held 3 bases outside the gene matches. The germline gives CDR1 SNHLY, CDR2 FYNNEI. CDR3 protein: CASSGQGSSYEQYF. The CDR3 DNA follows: TGTGCCAGCAGCGGACAGGGGAGCTCCTACGAGCAGTACTTC.

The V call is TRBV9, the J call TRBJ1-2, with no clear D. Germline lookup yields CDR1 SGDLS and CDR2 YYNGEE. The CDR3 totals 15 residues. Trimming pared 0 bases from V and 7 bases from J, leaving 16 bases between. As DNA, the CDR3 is TGTGCCAGCAGCGTAGGGCGGGGTCTCTCCTTTGGCTACACCTTC. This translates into CASSVGRGLSFGYTF. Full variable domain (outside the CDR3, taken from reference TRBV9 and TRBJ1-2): DSGVTQTPKHLITATGQRVTLRCSPRSGDLSVYWYQQSLDQGLQFLIQYYNGEERAKGNILERFSAQQFPDLHSELNLSSLELGDSALYFCASSVGRGLSFGYTFGSGTRLTVV.

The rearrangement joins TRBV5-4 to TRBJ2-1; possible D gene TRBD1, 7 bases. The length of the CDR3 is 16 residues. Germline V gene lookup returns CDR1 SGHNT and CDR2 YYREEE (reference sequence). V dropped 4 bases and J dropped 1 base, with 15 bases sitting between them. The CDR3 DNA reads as TGTGCCAGCAGCCTTCAGGGGGGACCTTCCTACAATGAGCAGTTCTTC. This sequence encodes CASSLQGGPSYNEQFF.

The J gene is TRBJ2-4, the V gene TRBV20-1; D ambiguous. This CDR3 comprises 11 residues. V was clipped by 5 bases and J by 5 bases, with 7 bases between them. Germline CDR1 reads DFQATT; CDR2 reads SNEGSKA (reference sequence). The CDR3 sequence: CSAVDQNIQYF. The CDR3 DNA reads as TGCAGTGCTGTGGATCAAAACATTCAGTACTTC.

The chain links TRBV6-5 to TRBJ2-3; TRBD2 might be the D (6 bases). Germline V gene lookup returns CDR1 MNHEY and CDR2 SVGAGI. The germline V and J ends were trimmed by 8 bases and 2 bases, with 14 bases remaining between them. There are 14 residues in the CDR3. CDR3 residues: CASYLGGLTDTQYF. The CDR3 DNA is TGTGCCAGCTATTTGGGAGGACTCACAGATACGCAGTATTTT.

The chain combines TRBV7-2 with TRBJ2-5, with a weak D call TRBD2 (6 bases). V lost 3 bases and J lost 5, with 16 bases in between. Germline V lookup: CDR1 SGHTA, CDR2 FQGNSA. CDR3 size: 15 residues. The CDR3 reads CASSLQAGRWETQYF. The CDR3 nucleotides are TGTGCCAGCAGCTTGCAGGCAGGGAGGTGGGAGACCCAGTACTTC.

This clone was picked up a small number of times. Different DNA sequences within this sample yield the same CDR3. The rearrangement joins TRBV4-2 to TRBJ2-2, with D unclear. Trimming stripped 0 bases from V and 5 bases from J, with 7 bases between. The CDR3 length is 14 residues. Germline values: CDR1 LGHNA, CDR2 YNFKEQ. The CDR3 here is CASSQESGTGELFF. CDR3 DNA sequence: TGTGCCAGCAGCCAAGAATCCGGAACCGGGGAGCTGTTTTTT.